The clone carrying this TCR beta chain appeared a single time. Its antigen remains unidentified. The sample comes from a study of radiation and T cells in renal cell carcinoma. Study context: Nephrectomy followed 15 Gy stereotactic body radiation by 4 weeks. Study-level results: Top tumor clonotypes rose in blood 2 weeks post-radiation, then contracted.

The time point: baseline pretreatment blood. Regarding treatment: 15 Gy SBRT to primary tumor, nephrectomy 4 weeks later. The patient's renal cell carcinoma had clear cell pathology. Assay used: immunoSEQ multiplex PCR; TCRdb lists only in-frame clones, some missing. The data contain some 150,000 clones, roughly 85% of them singletons. Sequenced material: blood, taken from a patient whose treatment included radiotherapy and nephrectomy. The TCR sequence derives from a woman between 50 and 59 years old with renal cell carcinoma.

The CDR3 loop is CASSLFYGTDDTEKLFF. As DNA, the CDR3 is TGTGCCAGCAGCTTATTTTACGGGACAGACGATACAGAAAAACTGTTTTTT. This chain links TRBV5-8 with TRBJ1-4, with TRBD1 matching 7 bases. The J segment lost 8 bases and the V segment lost 2 bases, leaving 15 bases of the junction unmatched. This CDR3 region has 17 residues. Germline CDR1 reads SGHTS; CDR2 reads YDEGEE.